The sequence of this TCR beta chain was determined in a study of human T cells and chemical hapten exposure. The time point denotes: pre-sensitization, week 0. The treatment is: therapeutic diphenylcyclopropenone sensitization with weekly scalp DPC. TCRdb recomputed calls from the RACE reads with MiXCR, one row per CDR3 protein. The table records under 200,000 distinct CDR3 sequences, 25% to 35% of them present only once. A single count supports this clonotype. The sequence was obtained from a woman aged 30 to 39 with alopecia areata. Some clones in this sample may be carry-over from other donors' samples. This material consisted of whole blood, taken in connection with sensitization to the hapten diphenylcyclopropenone (DPC).

The CDR3 region is CASRYIWKRDHEQYF. In nucleotides, the CDR3 is TGCGCCAGCAGATACATATGGAAAAGGGACCACGAGCAGTACTTC. This chain connects TRBV4-3 to TRBJ2-7; D tentatively fits TRBD1 or TRBD2 (5 bases each). Between the trimmed V and J ends, which lost 6 bases and 5 bases, there was a span of 20 bases. The germline CDR1 and CDR2 sequences are LGHNA and YSLEER. The CDR3 sequence is 15 residues long.